This T cell receptor beta chain was identified during a study of siplizumab effects on memory and regulatory T cells. Findings and caveats of the study: The suppressive capacity of proliferating Tregs from siplizumab cultures remained unconfirmed.

On this clone: Its antigen is not known.

Each sample had roughly 10^5 TCR templates assayed. Here immunoSEQ multiplex PCR was the method, and the copy in TCRdb shows in-frame clones only, minus some. The sample records more than 85,000 clones, about 90% being singletons. The TCR sequence derives from a human donor in good health. Input material: Tregs sorted from blood.

The CDR3 sequence: CASSSRTGDNQPQHF. CDR3 DNA: TGTGCCAGCAGCAGTAGGACAGGAGATAATCAGCCCCAGCATTTT. The chain joins TRBV21-1 to TRBJ1-5; the table calls TRBD1, which could not be checked here. TRBV21-1 is an annotated pseudogene. The CDR3 loop spans 15 amino acids.